This TCR beta chain was recovered during a study of shared clonotypes between healthy human individuals. Details on this clone: Its cognate antigen is unknown.

In germline, CDR1 is SGHRS, CDR2 YFSETQ. This CDR3 has 13 residues. The V and J ends lost 1 base and 4 bases respectively, with 7 bases between them. For every subset, genomic DNA was evenly distributed across several immunoSEQ plates. Sequencing was performed with immunoSEQ multiplex PCR; in TCRdb, only in-frame clones are kept and a portion is missing. The sample lists around 980,000 clones; around three quarters were seen once. Points from the study as a whole: Estimated richness was generally greater in naive than memory subsets.

The rearrangement links TRBV5-1 to TRBJ2-3, with D hard to call. This receptor was identified in a man aged 18 to 29 in good health. Some clones in this sample may be carry-over from other donors' samples. The sample consisted of memory CD4+ T cells from PBMCs. Subset: CD45RA-negative fraction. The CDR3 spells CASSLPGADTQYF. The CDR3 nucleotides are TGCGCCAGCAGCTTGCCTGGTGCAGATACGCAGTATTTT.